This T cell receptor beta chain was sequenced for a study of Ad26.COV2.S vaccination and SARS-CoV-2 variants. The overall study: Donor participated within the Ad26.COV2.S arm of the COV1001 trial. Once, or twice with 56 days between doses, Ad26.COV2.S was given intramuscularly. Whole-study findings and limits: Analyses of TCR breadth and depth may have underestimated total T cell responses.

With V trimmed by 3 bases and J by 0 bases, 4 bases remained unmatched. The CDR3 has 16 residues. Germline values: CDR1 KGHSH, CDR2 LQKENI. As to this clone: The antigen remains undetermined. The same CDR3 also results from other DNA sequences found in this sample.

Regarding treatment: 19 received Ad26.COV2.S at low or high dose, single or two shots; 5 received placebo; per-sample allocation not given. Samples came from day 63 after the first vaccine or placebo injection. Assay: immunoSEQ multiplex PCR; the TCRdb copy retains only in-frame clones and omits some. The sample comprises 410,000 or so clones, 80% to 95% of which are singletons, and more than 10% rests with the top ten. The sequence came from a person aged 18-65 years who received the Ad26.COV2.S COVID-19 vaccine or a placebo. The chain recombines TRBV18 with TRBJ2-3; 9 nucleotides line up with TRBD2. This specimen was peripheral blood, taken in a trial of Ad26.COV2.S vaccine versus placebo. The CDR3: CASSPLAGGSTDTQYF. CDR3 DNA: TGTGCCAGCTCACCTTTGGCGGGAGGGAGCACAGATACGCAGTATTTT. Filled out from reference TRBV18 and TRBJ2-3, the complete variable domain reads NAGVMQNPRHLVRRRGQEARLRCSPMKGHSHVYWYRQLPEEGLKFMVYLQKENIIDESGMPKERFSAEFPKEGPSILRIQQVVRGDSAAYFCASSPLAGGSTDTQYFGPGTRLTVL.